The clone carrying this T cell receptor (beta chain) was recorded once. What it binds is not known. Repertoires were generated with immunoSEQ multiplex PCR, while TCRdb's copy carries only in-frame clones and drops some. The sample comprises around 87,000 clones, 85% to 95% of which are singletons, and around 0.38% rests with the top ten. CDR3 length: 15 residues. V lost 0 bases and J lost 2, with 11 bases in between. CDR1 and CDR2 (germline): SGDLS, YYNGEE. This sample is part of a study of graft-versus-host responses after intestinal transplantation. The chain has TRBV9 and TRBJ2-5, with D perhaps matching TRBD2 (5 bases). The source of this sequence is a human donor who was the organ donor for an intestinal transplant. The specimen comprised unstimulated CD8+ T cells sorted from spleen or lymph node cells, sampled before transplant. The CDR3 here is CASSVDETTQETQYF. The DNA of the CDR3 is TGTGCCAGCAGCGTAGACGAGACTACTCAAGAGACCCAGTACTTC.